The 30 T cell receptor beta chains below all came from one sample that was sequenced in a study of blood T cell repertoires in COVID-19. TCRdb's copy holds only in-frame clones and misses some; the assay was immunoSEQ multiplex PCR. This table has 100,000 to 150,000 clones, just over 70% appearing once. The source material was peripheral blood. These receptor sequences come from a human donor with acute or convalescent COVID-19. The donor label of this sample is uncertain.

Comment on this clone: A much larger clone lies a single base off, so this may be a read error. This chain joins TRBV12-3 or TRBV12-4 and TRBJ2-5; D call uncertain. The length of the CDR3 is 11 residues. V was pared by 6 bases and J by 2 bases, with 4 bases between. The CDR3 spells CASSRQETQYF. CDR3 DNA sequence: TGTGCCAGCAGCCGTCAAGAGACCCAGTACTTC.

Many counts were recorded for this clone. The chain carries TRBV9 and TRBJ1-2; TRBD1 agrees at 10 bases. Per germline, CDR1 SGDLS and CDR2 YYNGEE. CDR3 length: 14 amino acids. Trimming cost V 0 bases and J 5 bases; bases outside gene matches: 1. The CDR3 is CASSVGTGGYGYTF. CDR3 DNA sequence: TGTGCCAGCAGCGTAGGGACAGGGGGTTATGGCTACACCTTC.

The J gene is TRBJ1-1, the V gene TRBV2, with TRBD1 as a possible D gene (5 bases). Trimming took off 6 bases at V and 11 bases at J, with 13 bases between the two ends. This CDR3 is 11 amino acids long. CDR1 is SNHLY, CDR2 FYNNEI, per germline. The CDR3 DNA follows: TGTGCCAGCAGCGTCAGGGCGAATGCTTTCTTT. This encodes CASSVRANAFF.

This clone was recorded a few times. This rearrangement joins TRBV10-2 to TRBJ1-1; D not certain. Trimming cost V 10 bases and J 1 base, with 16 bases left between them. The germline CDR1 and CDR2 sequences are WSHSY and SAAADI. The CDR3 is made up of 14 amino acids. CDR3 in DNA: TGCGCCACGCGCCCGAATGGAGGGAACACTGAAGCTTTCTTT. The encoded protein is CATRPNGGNTEAFF.

The CDR3 bases are TGCAGCGTTGGCGGGGACAGGGGGCTGCAAGGCTACACCTTC. Protein product: CSVGGDRGLQGYTF. V usage is TRBV29-1 and J usage is TRBJ1-2, with 12 bases lining up with TRBD1. Germline V gene sequence: CDR1 SQVTM, CDR2 ANQGSEA. The CDR3 length is 14 residues. J gave up 8 bases and V 4 bases, and 8 bases lay outside the gene matches.

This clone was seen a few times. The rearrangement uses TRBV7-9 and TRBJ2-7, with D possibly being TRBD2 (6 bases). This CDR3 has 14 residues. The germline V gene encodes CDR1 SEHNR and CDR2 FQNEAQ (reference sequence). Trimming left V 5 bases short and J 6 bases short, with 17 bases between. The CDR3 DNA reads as TGTGCCAGCAGCACCCGGGGGACGATCGGCGAGCAGTACTTC. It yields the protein CASSTRGTIGEQYF. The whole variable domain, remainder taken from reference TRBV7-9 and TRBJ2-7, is DTGVSQNPRHKITKRGQNVTFRCDPISEHNRLYWYRQTLGQGPEFLTYFQNEAQLEKSRLLSDRFSAERPKGSFSTLEIQRTEQGDSAMYLCASSTRGTIGEQYFGPGTRLTVT.

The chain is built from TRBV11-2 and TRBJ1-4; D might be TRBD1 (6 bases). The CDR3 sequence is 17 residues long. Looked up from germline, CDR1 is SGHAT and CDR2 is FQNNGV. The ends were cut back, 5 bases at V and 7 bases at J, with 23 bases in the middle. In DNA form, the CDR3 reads TGTGCCAGCAGCCCACGGGCCTTAAGGGGGATAGGTGAAAAACTGTTTTTT. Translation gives CASSPRALRGIGEKLFF.

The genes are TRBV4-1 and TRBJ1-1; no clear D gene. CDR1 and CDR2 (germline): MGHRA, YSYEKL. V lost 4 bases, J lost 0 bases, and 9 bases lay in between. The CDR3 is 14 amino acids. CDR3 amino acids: CASSLSEMNTEAFF. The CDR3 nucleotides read TGCGCCAGCAGCCTCAGTGAAATGAACACTGAAGCTTTCTTT.

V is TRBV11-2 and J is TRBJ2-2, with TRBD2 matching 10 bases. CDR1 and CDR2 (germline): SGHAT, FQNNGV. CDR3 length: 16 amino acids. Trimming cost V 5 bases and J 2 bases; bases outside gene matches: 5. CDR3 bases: TGTGCCAGCAGCCCGAGCGGGGGGGGAAACACCGGGGAGCTGTTTTTT. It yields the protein CASSPSGGGNTGELFF.

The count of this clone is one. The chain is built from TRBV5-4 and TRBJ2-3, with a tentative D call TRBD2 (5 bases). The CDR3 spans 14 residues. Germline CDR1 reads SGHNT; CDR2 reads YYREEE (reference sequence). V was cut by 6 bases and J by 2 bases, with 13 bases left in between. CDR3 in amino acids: CASTDGKVTDTQYF. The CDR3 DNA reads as TGTGCCAGCACGGACGGGAAGGTCACAGATACGCAGTATTTT. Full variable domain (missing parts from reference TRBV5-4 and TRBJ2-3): ETGVTQSPTHLIKTRGQQVTLRCSSQSGHNTVSWYQQALGQGPQFIFQYYREEENGRGNFPPRFSGLQFPNYSSELNVNALELDDSALYLCASTDGKVTDTQYFGPGTRLTVL.

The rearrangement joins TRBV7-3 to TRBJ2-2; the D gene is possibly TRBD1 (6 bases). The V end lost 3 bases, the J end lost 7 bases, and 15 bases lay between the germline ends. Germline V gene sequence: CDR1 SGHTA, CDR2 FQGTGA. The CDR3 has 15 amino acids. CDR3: CASSFRAGVDGELFF. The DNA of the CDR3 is TGTGCCAGCAGCTTCCGGGCAGGGGTGGACGGGGAGCTGTTTTTT.

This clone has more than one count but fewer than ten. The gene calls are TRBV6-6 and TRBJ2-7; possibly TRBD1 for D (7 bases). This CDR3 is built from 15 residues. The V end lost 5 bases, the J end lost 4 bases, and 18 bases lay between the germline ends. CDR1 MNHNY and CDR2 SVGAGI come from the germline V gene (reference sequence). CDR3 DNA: TGTGCCAGCAGTCTCCCTGGGGGGACAGCTTACGAGCAGTACTTC. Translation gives CASSLPGGTAYEQYF.

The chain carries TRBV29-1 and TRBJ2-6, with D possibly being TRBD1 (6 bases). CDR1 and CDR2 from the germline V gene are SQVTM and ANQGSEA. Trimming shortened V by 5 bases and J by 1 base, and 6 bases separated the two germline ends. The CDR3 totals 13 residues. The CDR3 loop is CSVTGSGANVLTF. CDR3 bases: TGCAGCGTTACAGGGTCTGGGGCCAACGTCCTGACTTTC.

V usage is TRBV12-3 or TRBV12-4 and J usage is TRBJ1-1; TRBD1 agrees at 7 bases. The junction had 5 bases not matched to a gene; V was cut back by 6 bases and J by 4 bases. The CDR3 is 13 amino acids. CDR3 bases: TGTGCCAGCAGCTCAGGGGGTTTCACTGAAGCTTTCTTT. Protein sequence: CASSSGGFTEAFF.

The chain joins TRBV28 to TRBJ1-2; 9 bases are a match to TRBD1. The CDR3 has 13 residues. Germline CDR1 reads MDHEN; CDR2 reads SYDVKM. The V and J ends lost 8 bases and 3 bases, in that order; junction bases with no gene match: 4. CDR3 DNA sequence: TGTGCCAGCTATCGGACAGGGGACTATGGCTACACCTTC. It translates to CASYRTGDYGYTF.

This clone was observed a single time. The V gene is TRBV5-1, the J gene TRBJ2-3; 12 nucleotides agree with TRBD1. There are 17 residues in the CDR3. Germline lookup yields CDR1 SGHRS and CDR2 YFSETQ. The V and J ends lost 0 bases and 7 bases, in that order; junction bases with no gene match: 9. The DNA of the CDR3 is TGCGCCAGCAGCTTGGAGGTCGGGACAGGGGGCGGGTATACGCAGTATTTT. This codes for CASSLEVGTGGGYTQYF.

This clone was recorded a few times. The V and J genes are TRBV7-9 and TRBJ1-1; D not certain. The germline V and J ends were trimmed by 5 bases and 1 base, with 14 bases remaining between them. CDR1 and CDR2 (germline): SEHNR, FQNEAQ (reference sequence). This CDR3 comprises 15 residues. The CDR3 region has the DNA TGTGCCAGCAGCATCGTGACAATGAAGAACACTGAAGCTTTCTTT. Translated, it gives CASSIVTMKNTEAFF.

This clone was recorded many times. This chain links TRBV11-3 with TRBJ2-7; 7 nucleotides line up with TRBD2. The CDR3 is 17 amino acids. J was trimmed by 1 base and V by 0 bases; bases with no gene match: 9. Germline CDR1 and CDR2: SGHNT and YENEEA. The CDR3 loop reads CASSLDRRGGASYEQYV. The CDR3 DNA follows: TGTGCCAGCAGCTTAGATCGGCGCGGGGGTGCGTCCTACGAGCAGTACGTC.

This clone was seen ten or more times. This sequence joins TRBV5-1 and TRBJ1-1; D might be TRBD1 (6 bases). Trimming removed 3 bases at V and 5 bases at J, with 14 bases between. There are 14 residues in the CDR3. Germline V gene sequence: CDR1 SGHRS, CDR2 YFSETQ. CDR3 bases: TGCGCCAGCAGCTCTAACCACAGGGAGACTGAAGCTTTCTTT. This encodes CASSSNHRETEAFF.

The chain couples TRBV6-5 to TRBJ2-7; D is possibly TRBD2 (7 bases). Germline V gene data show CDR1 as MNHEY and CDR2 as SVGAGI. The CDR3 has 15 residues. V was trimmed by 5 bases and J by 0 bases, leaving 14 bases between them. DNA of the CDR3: TGTGCCAGCAGTCTTGAGGGGGGGGACTCCTACGAGCAGTACTTC. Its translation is CASSLEGGDSYEQYF.

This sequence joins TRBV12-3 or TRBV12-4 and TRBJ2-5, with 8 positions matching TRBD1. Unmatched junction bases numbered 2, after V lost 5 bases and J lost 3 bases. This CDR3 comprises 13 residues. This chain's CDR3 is CASSTDREETQYF. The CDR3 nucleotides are TGTGCCAGCAGTACGGACAGGGAAGAGACCCAGTACTTC.

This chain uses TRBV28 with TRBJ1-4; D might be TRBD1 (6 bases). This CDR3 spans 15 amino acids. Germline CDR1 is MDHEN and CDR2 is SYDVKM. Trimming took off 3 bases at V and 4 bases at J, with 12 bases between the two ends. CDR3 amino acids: CASSFTGSNNEKLFF. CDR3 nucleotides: TGTGCCAGCAGTTTCACAGGGTCCAATAATGAAAAACTGTTTTTT.

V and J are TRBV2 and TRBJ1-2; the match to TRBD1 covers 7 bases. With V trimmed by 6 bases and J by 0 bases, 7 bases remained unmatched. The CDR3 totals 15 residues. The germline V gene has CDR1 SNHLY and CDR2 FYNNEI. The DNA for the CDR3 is TGTGCCAGCAGGCGGGACGACAGGGCTAACTATGGCTACACCTTC. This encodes CASRRDDRANYGYTF.

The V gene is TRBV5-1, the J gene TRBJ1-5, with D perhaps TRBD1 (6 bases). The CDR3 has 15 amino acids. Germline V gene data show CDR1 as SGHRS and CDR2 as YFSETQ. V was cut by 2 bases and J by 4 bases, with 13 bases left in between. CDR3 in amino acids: CASSLFGQSNQPQHF. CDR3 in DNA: TGCGCCAGCAGCTTATTCGGACAGTCAAATCAGCCCCAGCATTTT.

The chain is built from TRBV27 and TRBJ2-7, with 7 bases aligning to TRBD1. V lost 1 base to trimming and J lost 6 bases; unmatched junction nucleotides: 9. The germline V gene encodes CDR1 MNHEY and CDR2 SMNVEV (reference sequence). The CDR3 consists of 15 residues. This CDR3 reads CASSLLGTETSEQYF. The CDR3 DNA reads TGTGCCAGCAGTTTATTGGGGACAGAGACCTCCGAGCAGTACTTC.

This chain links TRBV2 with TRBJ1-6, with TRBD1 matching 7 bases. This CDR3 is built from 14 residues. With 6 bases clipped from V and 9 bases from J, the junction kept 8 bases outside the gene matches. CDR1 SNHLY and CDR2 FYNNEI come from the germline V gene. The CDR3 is CASRADRAGSPLHF. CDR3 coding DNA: TGTGCCAGCAGGGCAGACAGGGCAGGTTCACCCCTCCACTTT.

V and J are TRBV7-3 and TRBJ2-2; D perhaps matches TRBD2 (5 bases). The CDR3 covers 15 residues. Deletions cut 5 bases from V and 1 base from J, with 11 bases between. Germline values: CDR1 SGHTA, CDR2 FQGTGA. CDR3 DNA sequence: TGTGCCAGCAGCCCTAGGACTGTGAACACCGGGGAGCTGTTTTTT. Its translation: CASSPRTVNTGELFF.

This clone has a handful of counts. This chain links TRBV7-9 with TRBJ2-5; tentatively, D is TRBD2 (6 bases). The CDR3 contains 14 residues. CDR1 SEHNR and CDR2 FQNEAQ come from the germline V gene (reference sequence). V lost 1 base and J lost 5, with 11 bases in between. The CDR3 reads CASSLGRDSETQYF. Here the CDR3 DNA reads TGTGCCAGCAGCTTAGGCAGGGACTCCGAGACCCAGTACTTC. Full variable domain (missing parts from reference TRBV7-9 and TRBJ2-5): DTGVSQNPRHKITKRGQNVTFRCDPISEHNRLYWYRQTLGQGPEFLTYFQNEAQLEKSRLLSDRFSAERPKGSFSTLEIQRTEQGDSAMYLCASSLGRDSETQYFGPGTRLLVL.

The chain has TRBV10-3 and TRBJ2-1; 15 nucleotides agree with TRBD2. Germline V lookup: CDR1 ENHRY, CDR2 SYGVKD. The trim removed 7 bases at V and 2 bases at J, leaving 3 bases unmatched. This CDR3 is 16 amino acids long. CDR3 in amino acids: CAINGLAGGPYNEQFF. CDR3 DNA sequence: TGTGCCATCAACGGACTAGCGGGGGGGCCCTACAATGAGCAGTTCTTC.

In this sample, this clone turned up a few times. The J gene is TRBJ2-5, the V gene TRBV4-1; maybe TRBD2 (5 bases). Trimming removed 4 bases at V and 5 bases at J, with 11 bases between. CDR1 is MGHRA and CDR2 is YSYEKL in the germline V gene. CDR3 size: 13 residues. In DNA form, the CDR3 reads TGCGCCAGCAGCCTGATAACGGGGGAGACCCAGTACTTC. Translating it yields CASSLITGETQYF.